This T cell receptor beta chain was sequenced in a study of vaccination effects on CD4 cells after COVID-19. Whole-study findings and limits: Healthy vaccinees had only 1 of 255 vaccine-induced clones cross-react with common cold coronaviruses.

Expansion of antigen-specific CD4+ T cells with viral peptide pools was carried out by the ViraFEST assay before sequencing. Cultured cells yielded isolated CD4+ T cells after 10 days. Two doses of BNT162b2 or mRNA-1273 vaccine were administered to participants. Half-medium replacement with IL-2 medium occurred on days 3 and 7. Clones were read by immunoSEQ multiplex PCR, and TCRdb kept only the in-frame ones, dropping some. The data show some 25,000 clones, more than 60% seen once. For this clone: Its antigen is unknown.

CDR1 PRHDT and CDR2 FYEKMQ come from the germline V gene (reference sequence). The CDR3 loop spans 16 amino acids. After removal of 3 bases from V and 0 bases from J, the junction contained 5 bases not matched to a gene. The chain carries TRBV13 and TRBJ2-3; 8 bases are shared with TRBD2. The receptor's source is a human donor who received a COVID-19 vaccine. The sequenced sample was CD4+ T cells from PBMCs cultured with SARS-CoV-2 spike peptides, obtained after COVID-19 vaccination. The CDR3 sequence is CASSLGGLVSTDTQYF. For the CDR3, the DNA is TGTGCCAGCAGCTTGGGGGGACTAGTTAGCACAGATACGCAGTATTTT.